The entry that follows covers one TCR beta chain sequence. Its target is unknown. Deletions cut 0 bases from V and 6 bases from J, with 11 bases between. The CDR3 spans 14 residues. The germline gives CDR1 SEHNR, CDR2 FQNEAQ (reference sequence). The data derive from a study of T cells in localized non-small cell lung cancer. The repertoire was sequenced with immunoSEQ multiplex PCR; TCRdb's copy has only in-frame clones and lacks some. The sample carries 100,000 to 150,000 clones, about 89% recorded once. General study results and limits: A median of roughly 55 of the top 100 tumor clones appeared in adjacent lung, which was paired and uninvolved. Uninvolved adjacent lung had the highest recorded T cell clonality, with tumor below it.

The V call is TRBV7-9, the J call TRBJ2-5; D is possibly TRBD1 or TRBD2 (5 bases each). The sequence came from a female donor of 60 years or more with stage I lung adenocarcinoma. The sequences come from peripheral blood, collected before any cancer treatment. In nucleotides, the CDR3 is TGTGCCAGCAGCTTAGCGGGGCAGGGACAGACCCAGTACTTC. Translating gives CASSLAGQGQTQYF. The full variable domain, its missing parts supplied by reference TRBV7-9 and TRBJ2-5, is DTGVSQNPRHKITKRGQNVTFRCDPISEHNRLYWYRQTLGQGPEFLTYFQNEAQLEKSRLLSDRFSAERPKGSFSTLEIQRTEQGDSAMYLCASSLAGQGQTQYFGPGTRLLVL.